This TCR beta chain derives from a study of T cell responses to AZD1222 COVID-19 vaccine (dated by TCRdb to the early 2020s). With regard to the full study: AZD1222 recipients whose second dose came at about 4 weeks and those whose second dose came at about 12 weeks were combined into one group, since spike-specific TCR depth and breadth did not differ between the two schedules. TCR sequencing covered more than 230 trial participants: roughly 200 given two doses of AZD1222 and 26 given two doses of MenACWY control vaccine. Trial participants were enrolled by age into subgroups of 18-55, 56-69 and 70-plus years, and 148, 28 and 57 TCR-sequenced participants, respectively, were included in these subgroups. General conclusions and limits of the study: Most participants were white British and females outnumbered males, and the authors suggested that clonal diversity may have been underestimated. After two AZD1222 doses, both the breadth and the depth of spike-specific TCRs were significantly higher than at day 0 and than in MenACWY recipients. Vaccine-associated CD4 TCRs spanned the whole spike protein, with dominant responses in regions 160-218 and 743-854. Because no day 14 peak-response samples were available, the repertoires could be characterized only after the peak T cell response. Reportedly, almost half of the unique spike-specific TCRs recognized epitopes lying outside the regions that are mutated in the B.1.351 and B.1.1.7 variants. Conclusions about previously exposed vaccinees are limited, since just a handful of AZD1222 recipients were seropositive for SARS-CoV-2 at baseline. The 56-69-year group was small, and its depth increase did not reach significance, likely because of low power.

As concerns this clone: Its recognized antigen is unknown. No base qualities exist here, and no much larger clone lies one base off it.

The sample's time point label is to be understood as: baseline before first vaccination. The vaccinee samples were drawn from two UK trials, COV001 and COV002, one of which was a single-blind randomized controlled phase 2/3 trial testing AZD1222 (ChAdOx1 nCoV-19) in healthy adults. For TCRbeta chain sequencing, PBMC samples were collected from trial participants at day 0 and at day 28 after the second dose. The CDR3 regions of human TCRbeta chains were analyzed by immunosequencing. In the paper's pipeline: Repertoire TCRs were matched against a reference library of SARS-CoV-2-specific TCRs generated with the MIRA antigen-specificity platform. Breadth was defined as the fraction of unique TCRs that were SARS-CoV-2-associated, and depth was defined as the fraction of total T cells that were SARS-CoV-2-associated. Using the MIRA data, every spike-specific TCR was mapped to the spike region that the TCR reacted to and assigned to either a CD4 or a CD8 class. Log10-transformed breadth and depth values were compared by one-way ANOVA with Sidak's multiple comparisons tests. TCRdb took this table from immuneACCESS and kept in-frame rearrangements with V and J called. Such tables lack part of the clones; where checked against another copy, unresolved V genes explain under half of the gap, and the rest is unexplained. V, J and clone size are those of that table, while D and trimming were read from the DNA. This sample has about 150,000 clones in its table, and approximately 88% of those were observed once. The top ten clones comprise about 14% of the sample.

The receptor's source is an adult in good health. The sample was peripheral blood, taken on day 0 of AZD1222 vaccination.

CDR3 loop: CASEGPGGTEAFF. Read as DNA, the sequence is TGTGCCAGCGAAGGGCCCGGGGGCACTGAAGCTTTCTTT. In this chain, TRBV2 is recombined with TRBJ1-1; TRBD1 is possibly the D segment (5 matching bases). In the germline V gene, CDR1 corresponds to SNHLY and CDR2 to FYNNEI. V and J are truncated by 8 bases and 4 bases respectively, leaving an intervening sequence of 14 bases. From the cysteine up to the phenylalanine, the CDR3 has a length of 13 residues. The entry retains the CDR3 DNA only, 39 bases that are in frame from base 1.